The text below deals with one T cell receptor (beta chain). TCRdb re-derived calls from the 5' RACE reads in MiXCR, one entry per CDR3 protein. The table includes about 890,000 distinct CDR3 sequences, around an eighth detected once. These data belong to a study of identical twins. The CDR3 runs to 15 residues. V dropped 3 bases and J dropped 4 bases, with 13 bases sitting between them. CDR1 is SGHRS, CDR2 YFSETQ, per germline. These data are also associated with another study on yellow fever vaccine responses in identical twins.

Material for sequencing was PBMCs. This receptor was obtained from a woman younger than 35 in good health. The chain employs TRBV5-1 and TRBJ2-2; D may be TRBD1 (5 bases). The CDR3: CASSSWAQGTGELFF. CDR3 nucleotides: TGCGCCAGCAGCTCGTGGGCGCAGGGCACCGGGGAGCTGTTTTTT.